This T cell receptor gamma chain was sequenced in a study of Vδ1+ human thymocytes. Whole-study results and caveats: Thymic TRG and TRD repertoires appeared highly polyclonal, with Gaussian CDR3 length distributions.

Regarding this clone: The antigen is undetermined.

Extracted RNA was reverse transcribed into cDNA. CDR3 amplicons came from multiplex PCR with pooled V-gene forward and constant-region reverse primers. TCRdb made new clone calls on the multiplex PCR reads using CATT. This sample has approximately 25,000 gamma-chain clones; roughly 20% occur once, and the top ten carry 1.8%. The CDR3 runs 16 residues. The V and J ends lost 0 bases and 3 bases, in that order; junction bases with no gene match: 11. CDR1 and CDR2 (germline): GITISATS, ISYDGTV (reference sequence). The clonotype was recovered from a boy less than two years old who had congenital heart surgery. This rearrangement joins TRGV9 to TRGJ1 or TRGJ2. Sequencing was performed on Vdelta1+ gamma-delta thymocytes from the thymus. Subset reported: FACS-sorted CD3+ TCRalphabeta- TCRVdelta1+ TCRVdelta2- thymocytes. CDR3 sequence: CALWEVDSWGYYKKLF. The CDR3 DNA follows: TGTGCCTTGTGGGAGGTGGATTCTTGGGGTTATTATAAGAAACTCTTT.